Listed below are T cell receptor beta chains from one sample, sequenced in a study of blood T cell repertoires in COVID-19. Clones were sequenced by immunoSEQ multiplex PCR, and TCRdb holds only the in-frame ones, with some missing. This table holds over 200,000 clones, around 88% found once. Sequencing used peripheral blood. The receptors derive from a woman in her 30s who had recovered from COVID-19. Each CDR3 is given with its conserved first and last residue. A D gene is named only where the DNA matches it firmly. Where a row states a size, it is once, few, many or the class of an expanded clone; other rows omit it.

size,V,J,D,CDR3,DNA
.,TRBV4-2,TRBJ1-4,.,CASSQDNGWTNEKLFF,TGTGCCAGCAGCCAAGACAACGGGTGGACTAATGAAAAACTGTTTTTT
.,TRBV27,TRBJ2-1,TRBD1,CASTLGQGVNNEQFF,TGTGCCAGCACCCTTGGACAGGGGGTCAACAATGAGCAGTTCTTC
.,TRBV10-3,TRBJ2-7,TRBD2,CAISEGAGAGLRQYF,TGTGCCATCAGTGAAGGAGCGGGGGCAGGTTTGCGGCAGTACTTC
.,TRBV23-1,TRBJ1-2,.,CASSQSLEGRGGYTF,TGCGCCAGCAGTCAATCGCTTGAGGGCAGGGGTGGCTACACCTTC
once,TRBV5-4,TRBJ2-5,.,CASSGRLWEQETQYF,TGTGCCAGCAGCGGGCGGTTGTGGGAGCAAGAGACCCAGTACTTC
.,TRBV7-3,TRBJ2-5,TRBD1,CASSLRGTGNFQGTQYF,TGTGCCAGCAGCTTAAGGGGGACAGGGAATTTTCAAGGGACCCAGTACTTC
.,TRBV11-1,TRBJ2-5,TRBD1,CASSLDATGLETQYF,TGTGCCAGCAGCTTAGACGCGACAGGGTTAGAGACCCAGTACTTC
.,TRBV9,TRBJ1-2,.,CASSVGSYVAF,TGTGCCAGCAGCGTCGGTTCGTATGTGGCCTTC
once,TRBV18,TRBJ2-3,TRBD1,CASSPLVQGASASTDTQYF,TGTGCCAGCTCACCACTTGTACAGGGGGCTTCGGCTAGCACAGATACGCAGTATTTT
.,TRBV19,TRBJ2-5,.,CASSKGQGRETQYF,TGTGCCAGTAGTAAGGGGCAGGGGAGAGAGACCCAGTACTTC
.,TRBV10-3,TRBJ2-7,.,CAIALQVNYEQYF,TGTGCCATCGCTTTGCAGGTGAACTACGAGCAGTACTTC
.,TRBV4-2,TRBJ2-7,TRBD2,CASSQGVTSGGPSYEQYF,TGTGCCAGCAGCCAAGGGGTGACTAGCGGGGGCCCCTCCTACGAGCAGTACTTC
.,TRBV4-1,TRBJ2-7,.,CASSPLGPQGEQYF,TGCGCCAGCAGCCCCCTAGGACCCCAGGGCGAGCAGTACTTC
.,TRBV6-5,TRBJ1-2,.,CASSYAAGQGYTF,TGTGCCAGCAGTTATGCAGCAGGGCAAGGCTACACCTTC
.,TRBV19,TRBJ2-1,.,CARLSYYNEQFF,TGTGCCAGACTTAGTTATTACAATGAGCAGTTCTTC
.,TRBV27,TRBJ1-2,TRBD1,CASSLMTGANYGYTF,TGTGCCAGCAGTCTCATGACAGGGGCTAACTATGGCTACACCTTC
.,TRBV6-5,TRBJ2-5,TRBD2,CASSVGWGGQETQYF,TGTGCCAGCAGCGTCGGGTGGGGGGGCCAAGAGACCCAGTACTTC
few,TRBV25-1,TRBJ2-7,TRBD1,CASSRTGSYEQYF,TGTGCCAGCAGCCGGACAGGCTCCTACGAGCAGTACTTC
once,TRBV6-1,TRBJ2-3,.,CASSENSGPGPQDTQYF,TGTGCCAGCAGTGAAAATTCAGGCCCCGGCCCACAAGATACGCAGTATTTT
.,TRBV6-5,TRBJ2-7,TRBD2,CASSGQRGGPSEQYF,TGTGCCAGCTCGGGCCAGCGGGGGGGCCCGAGCGAGCAGTACTTC
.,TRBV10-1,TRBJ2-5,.,CASSPKETQYF,TGCGCCAGCAGCCCTAAAGAGACCCAGTACTTC
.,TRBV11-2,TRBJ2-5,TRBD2,CASSLSGGPPYF,TGTGCCAGCAGCTTAAGCGGGGGGCCGCCCTACTTC
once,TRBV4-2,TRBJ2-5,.,CASSQDGGIWETQYF,TGTGCCAGCAGCCAAGATGGGGGGATTTGGGAGACCCAGTACTTC
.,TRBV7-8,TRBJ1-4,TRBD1,CASSLATGVEKLFF,TGTGCCAGCAGCTTAGCCACAGGGGTTGAAAAACTGTTTTTT
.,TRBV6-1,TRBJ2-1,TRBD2,CASSERLAGLYNEQFF,TGTGCCAGCAGTGAAAGGCTAGCGGGGCTATACAATGAGCAGTTCTTC
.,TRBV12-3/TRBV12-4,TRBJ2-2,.,CASSSGAGELFF,TGTGCCAGCAGTAGCGGAGCTGGGGAGCTGTTTTTT
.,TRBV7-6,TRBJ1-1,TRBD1,CASSPATGQNTEAFF,TGTGCCAGCAGCCCTGCGACAGGGCAGAACACTGAAGCTTTCTTT
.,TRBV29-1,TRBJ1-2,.,CSVGLSYGYTF,TGCAGCGTCGGACTGAGCTATGGCTACACCTTC
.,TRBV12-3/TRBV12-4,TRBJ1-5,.,CASSSYNQPQHF,TGTGCCAGCAGTTCCTACAATCAGCCCCAGCATTTT
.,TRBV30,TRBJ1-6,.,CAWSVQAAAEINSPLHF,TGTGCCTGGAGTGTACAGGCGGCAGCCGAGATCAATTCACCCCTCCACTTT
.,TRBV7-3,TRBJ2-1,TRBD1,CASSLKGTAYNEQFF,TGTGCCAGCAGCCTCAAGGGGACAGCTTACAATGAGCAGTTCTTC
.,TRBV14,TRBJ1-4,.,CASSQDHNGLFF,TGTGCCAGCAGCCAAGACCATAACGGGCTGTTTTTT
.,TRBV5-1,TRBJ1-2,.,CASSPNRVATYGYTF,TGCGCCAGCAGCCCAAACAGGGTTGCGACGTATGGCTACACCTTC
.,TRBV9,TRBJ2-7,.,CASSAPGLSYEQYF,TGTGCCAGCAGCGCTCCGGGACTCTCCTACGAGCAGTACTTC
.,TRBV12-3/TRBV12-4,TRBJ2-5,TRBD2,CASKAGGGETQYF,TGTGCCAGCAAGGCAGGCGGGGGAGAGACCCAGTACTTC
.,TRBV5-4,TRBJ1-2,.,CASSFPVAGLLQGYTF,TGTGCCAGCAGCTTTCCAGTGGCAGGCCTATTACAGGGCTACACCTTC
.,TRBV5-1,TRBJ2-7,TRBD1,CASSSPGQGYEQYF,TGCGCCAGCAGCTCCCCGGGACAGGGCTACGAGCAGTACTTC